The rows below give T cell receptor beta chains drawn from one sample of a study of T cells after posttransplantation cyclophosphamide. Sequencing used immunoSEQ multiplex PCR; TCRdb keeps in-frame clones, though not all of them. The sample shows fewer than 20,000 clones, about 90% of them seen only once. Sequences were derived from CD4+ T cells sorted from blood, sampled after allogeneic stem cell transplant with posttransplant cyclophosphamide. The receptor set was obtained from a male patient aged 55-69 years who received an allogeneic stem cell transplant from a related donor and was CMV-positive. The graft donor may account for some of the T cells. The CDR3 runs from the conserved cysteine through the conserved F or W. A D gene is named only where the DNA matches it firmly. Size tells how often a clone was seen (once, few, many) or the class of an expanded clone, and some rows leave it out.

D: TRBD1; size: -; V: TRBV4-1; J: TRBJ2-1; CDR3: CASSQGTGGDEQFF; DNA: TGCGCCAGCAGCCAAGGGACAGGGGGCGATGAGCAGTTCTTC
D: TRBD1; size: -; V: TRBV6-1; J: TRBJ2-7; CDR3: CATRGQNGEQYF; DNA: TGTGCCACCAGGGGACAGAATGGAGAGCAGTACTTC
D: TRBD2; size: -; V: TRBV7-6; J: TRBJ2-5; CDR3: CASRGTSGQETQYF; DNA: TGTGCCAGCAGAGGGACTAGCGGCCAAGAGACCCAGTACTTC
D: -; size: -; V: TRBV7-2; J: TRBJ1-1; CDR3: CASSGQQNTEAFF; DNA: TGTGCCAGCAGCGGACAGCAGAACACTGAAGCTTTCTTT
D: TRBD2; size: once; V: TRBV14; J: TRBJ2-3; CDR3: CASSQELGRGADTQYF; DNA: TGTGCCAGCAGCCAAGAACTCGGGCGGGGGGCAGATACGCAGTATTTT
D: TRBD2; size: -; V: TRBV15; J: TRBJ2-1; CDR3: CATSRKGASGGGNEQFF; DNA: TGTGCCACCAGCAGGAAAGGGGCTAGCGGGGGGGGGAATGAGCAGTTCTTC
D: TRBD1; size: -; V: TRBV6-5; J: TRBJ1-5; CDR3: CASIYTGGTNQPQHF; DNA: TGTGCCAGCATATATACAGGGGGCACCAATCAGCCCCAGCATTTT
D: TRBD1; size: -; V: TRBV6-1; J: TRBJ1-2; CDR3: CASSVGQGAYGYTF; DNA: TGTGCCAGCAGTGTTGGACAGGGGGCGTATGGCTACACCTTC
D: -; size: -; V: TRBV7-2; J: TRBJ2-6; CDR3: CASSLARGSASGANVLTF; DNA: TGTGCCAGCAGCTTAGCGAGGGGGTCGGCGTCAGGGGCCAACGTCCTGACTTTC
D: -; size: -; V: TRBV28; J: TRBJ2-7; CDR3: CASSLAGDSYEQYF; DNA: TGTGCCAGCAGTTTGGCAGGTGACTCCTACGAGCAGTACTTC
D: TRBD1; size: -; V: TRBV11-3; J: TRBJ2-7; CDR3: CASSFSDRGAEQYF; DNA: TGTGCCAGCAGCTTTTCGGACAGGGGGGCCGAGCAGTACTTC
D: -; size: -; V: TRBV5-1; J: TRBJ1-1; CDR3: CASSFPGVNTEAFF; DNA: TGCGCCAGCAGCTTTCCAGGGGTAAACACTGAAGCTTTCTTT
D: TRBD1; size: -; V: TRBV18; J: TRBJ2-7; CDR3: CASSPGVGQGMLEQYF; DNA: TGTGCCAGCTCACCTGGGGTCGGACAGGGGATGCTCGAGCAGTACTTC
D: -; size: -; V: TRBV5-1; J: TRBJ2-2; CDR3: CASSLDGSYTGELFF; DNA: TGCGCCAGCAGCTTGGACGGGTCGTACACCGGGGAGCTGTTTTTT
D: -; size: -; V: TRBV5-4; J: TRBJ1-2; CDR3: CASSSAGAVVSGYTF; DNA: TGTGCCAGCAGCTCCGCGGGGGCGGTTGTTAGTGGCTACACCTTC
D: TRBD2; size: -; V: TRBV7-2; J: TRBJ2-3; CDR3: CASSHGGSAGALPDTQYF; DNA: TGTGCCAGCAGTCACGGGGGGTCAGCGGGGGCTCTCCCAGATACGCAGTATTTT
D: -; size: -; V: TRBV6-6; J: TRBJ2-3; CDR3: CASSPGQGSTDTQYF; DNA: TGTGCCAGCAGCCCCGGGCAGGGGAGCACAGATACGCAGTATTTT
D: TRBD2; size: -; V: TRBV5-4; J: TRBJ2-5; CDR3: CASSFGGLAGGLGETQYF; DNA: TGTGCCAGCAGCTTTGGCGGACTAGCGGGGGGCCTGGGAGAGACCCAGTACTTC
D: -; size: -; V: TRBV7-2; J: TRBJ1-2; CDR3: CASSPSGNYGYTF; DNA: TGTGCCAGCAGCCCAAGCGGGAACTATGGCTACACCTTC
D: TRBD1; size: -; V: TRBV6-5; J: TRBJ1-6; CDR3: CASSRDRPLNSPLHF; DNA: TGTGCCAGCAGCAGGGACAGGCCGTTGAATTCACCCCTCCACTTT
D: TRBD2; size: -; V: TRBV18; J: TRBJ2-5; CDR3: CASSPRPSGPWVETQYF; DNA: TGTGCCAGCTCACCACGGCCTAGCGGGCCTTGGGTTGAGACCCAGTACTTC
D: -; size: -; V: TRBV6-5; J: TRBJ1-2; CDR3: CASREDGNYGYTF; DNA: TGTGCCAGCAGGGAGGACGGTAACTATGGCTACACCTTC
D: TRBD1; size: few; V: TRBV5-4; J: TRBJ2-1; CDR3: CASSGGQGRSEEQFF; DNA: TGTGCCAGCAGCGGGGGACAGGGGAGGTCAGAGGAGCAGTTCTTC
D: -; size: -; V: TRBV10-3; J: TRBJ2-7; CDR3: CAISEWTVSDEQYF; DNA: TGTGCCATCAGTGAGTGGACAGTTTCCGACGAGCAGTACTTC
D: -; size: -; V: TRBV2; J: TRBJ2-7; CDR3: CASRLHRVEQYF; DNA: TGTGCCAGCAGGCTACACAGGGTCGAGCAGTACTTC